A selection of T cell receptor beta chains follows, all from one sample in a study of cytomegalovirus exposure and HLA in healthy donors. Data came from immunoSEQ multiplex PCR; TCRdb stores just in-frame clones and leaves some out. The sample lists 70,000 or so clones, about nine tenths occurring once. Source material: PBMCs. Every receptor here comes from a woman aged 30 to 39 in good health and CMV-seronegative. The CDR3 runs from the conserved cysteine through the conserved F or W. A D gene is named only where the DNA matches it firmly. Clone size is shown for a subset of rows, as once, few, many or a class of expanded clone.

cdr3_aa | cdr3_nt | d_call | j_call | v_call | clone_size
CASSSRGLSGAKNIQYF | TGTGCCAGCAGTTCCAGGGGACTATCGGGGGCCAAAAACATTCAGTACTTC | . | TRBJ2-4 | TRBV28 | .
CAWNRPSSRGLATNEKLFF | TGTGCCTGGAACCGTCCATCGAGCAGGGGGCTAGCAACTAATGAAAAACTGTTTTTT | TRBD1 | TRBJ1-4 | TRBV30 | .
CASSETSGRDRYF | TGTGCCAGCAGTGAAACTAGCGGGAGGGATCGGTACTTC | TRBD2 | TRBJ2-5 | TRBV2 | .
CASSDTKIEQPGGYPF | TGTGCCAGCTCCGATACCAAGATTGAGCAACCGGGGGGCTACCCCTTC | . | TRBJ1-2 | TRBV6-6 | .
CSVQRGTSGSTDTQYF | TGCAGCGTACAGCGGGGGACTAGCGGGAGCACAGATACGCAGTATTTT | TRBD2 | TRBJ2-3 | TRBV29-1 | .
CASSQDNLRGLVGGELFF | TGCGCCAGCAGCCAAGACAATTTAAGGGGGCTGGTAGGCGGGGAGCTGTTTTTT | TRBD1 | TRBJ2-2 | TRBV4-3 | .
CASSARTGEDTEAFF | TGTGCCAGTAGTGCCCGGACAGGTGAGGACACTGAAGCTTTCTTT | TRBD1 | TRBJ1-1 | TRBV19 | .
CASSRRAGGYGYTF | TGTGCCAGCAGTCGCCGGGCCGGGGGCTATGGCTACACCTTC | . | TRBJ1-2 | TRBV28 | .
CSAGITNQPQHF | TGCAGCGCGGGGATTACCAATCAGCCCCAGCATTTT | . | TRBJ1-5 | TRBV29-1 | .
CASSAGFSTGANVLTF | TGTGCCAGCAGTGCGGGATTCAGTACTGGGGCCAACGTCCTGACTTTC | . | TRBJ2-6 | TRBV25-1 | .
CASSEDHTATNEKLFF | TGTGCCAGCAGCGAGGATCACACAGCAACTAATGAAAAACTGTTTTTT | . | TRBJ1-4 | TRBV9 | .
CASSERRVTDTQYF | TGTGCCAGCAGTGAGAGACGGGTCACAGATACGCAGTATTTT | . | TRBJ2-3 | TRBV25-1 | .
CASSFRGLSGNTIYF | TGTGCCAGCAGCTTTAGGGGTCTCTCTGGAAACACCATATATTTT | . | TRBJ1-3 | TRBV7-8 | .
CASTWGVTVTEAFF | TGTGCCAGTACGTGGGGGGTAACCGTCACTGAAGCTTTCTTT | . | TRBJ1-1 | TRBV19 | .
CASSLMGGSGSPLHF | TGCGCCAGCAGCCTAATGGGGGGTTCTGGGTCACCCCTCCACTTT | . | TRBJ1-6 | TRBV5-1 | .
CASSPGGNSNQPQHF | TGTGCCAGCTCACCGGGGGGTAATAGCAATCAGCCCCAGCATTTT | . | TRBJ1-5 | TRBV18 | .
CASSSGGPPNTEAFF | TGTGCCAGCTCATCGGGGGGGCCACCGAACACTGAAGCTTTCTTT | . | TRBJ1-1 | TRBV18 | .
CASSPGGTGELFF | TGTGCCAGCAGCCCAGGGGGCACCGGGGAGCTGTTTTTT | TRBD1 | TRBJ2-2 | TRBV11-3 | .
CASSRGGLALSNEQYF | TGTGCCAGCAGCCGTGGGGGACTAGCCTTATCTAACGAGCAGTACTTC | TRBD2 | TRBJ2-7 | TRBV11-2 | .
CASRGGPNTDTQYF | TGTGCCAGTAGAGGAGGGCCGAACACAGATACGCAGTATTTT | . | TRBJ2-3 | TRBV19 | .
CASSGGRRASTDTQYF | TGTGCCAGCAGTGGAGGGCGGCGGGCGAGCACAGATACGCAGTATTTT | . | TRBJ2-3 | TRBV2 | .
CASSLAGGHGGTQYF | TGTGCCAGCAGTTTGGCGGGAGGCCACGGGGGGACCCAGTACTTC | TRBD2 | TRBJ2-5 | TRBV28 | .
CASSLDRGAEETQYF | TGTGCCAGCAGCTTAGATCGGGGTGCGGAAGAGACCCAGTACTTC | . | TRBJ2-5 | TRBV11-2 | .
CASSRDGGNTGELFF | TGTGCCAGCAGCCGGGACGGGGGGAACACCGGGGAGCTGTTTTTT | . | TRBJ2-2 | TRBV6-4 | .
CASRNRGLGGEQYF | TGTGCCAGTAGAAACAGGGGTTTAGGCGGAGAGCAGTACTTC | TRBD1 | TRBJ2-7 | TRBV19 | .
CASESGTGANYGYTF | TGTGCCAGTGAATCCGGGACAGGGGCGAACTATGGCTACACCTTC | TRBD1 | TRBJ1-2 | TRBV19 | .
CASSLVPSGANVLTF | TGCGCCAGCAGCTTGGTGCCCAGTGGGGCCAACGTCCTGACTTTC | . | TRBJ2-6 | TRBV5-1 | once
CASSDRNTEAFF | TGTGCCAGCTCCGACAGAAACACTGAAGCTTTCTTT | . | TRBJ1-1 | TRBV28 | .
CASSLYGSGTQETQYF | TGTGCCAGCAGCTTGTATGGAAGCGGGACGCAAGAGACCCAGTACTTC | TRBD2 | TRBJ2-5 | TRBV5-6 | .
CASSSQTGYLRGQYF | TGTGCCAGCAGTTCGCAGACAGGCTATCTTCGCGGGCAGTACTTC | . | TRBJ2-5 | TRBV27 | .
CSLSDREGTEAFF | TGCAGCTTATCGGACAGGGAAGGAACTGAAGCTTTCTTT | TRBD1 | TRBJ1-1 | TRBV29-1 | once
CASSLEMRQVGTDTQYF | TGTGCCAGCAGCTTAGAAATGCGACAGGTGGGCACAGATACGCAGTATTTT | . | TRBJ2-3 | TRBV7-2 | .
CASSVGMGTTGELFF | TGTGCCAGCAGCGTGGGGATGGGCACGACCGGGGAGCTGTTTTTT | . | TRBJ2-2 | TRBV5-4 | .
CASSTQGHLNTEAFF | TGTGCCAGCAGTACGCAGGGACACCTGAACACTGAAGCTTTCTTT | . | TRBJ1-1 | TRBV2 | .
CASSAATGVGTQYF | TGTGCCAGCAGCGCCGCAACAGGGGTGGGGACCCAGTACTTC | TRBD1 | TRBJ2-5 | TRBV7-2 | .
CASRPTGMDYGYTF | TGTGCCAGCAGACCGACAGGCATGGACTATGGCTACACCTTC | . | TRBJ1-2 | TRBV28 | .
CASRGAGPYGYTF | TGTGCCAGCCGGGGGGCAGGTCCCTATGGCTACACCTTC | . | TRBJ1-2 | TRBV19 | .
CASSQDTTGVTGELFF | TGCGCCAGCAGCCAAGATACCACAGGGGTAACCGGGGAGCTGTTTTTT | TRBD1 | TRBJ2-2 | TRBV4-3 | .
CASGLSGLAGGRETQYF | TGTGCTAGTGGTTTGTCGGGACTAGCGGGAGGCAGGGAGACCCAGTACTTC | TRBD2 | TRBJ2-5 | TRBV12-5 | once
CASGAWGAYNEQFF | TGTGCCAGCGGGGCTTGGGGTGCCTACAATGAGCAGTTCTTC | . | TRBJ2-1 | TRBV11-2 | .
CASSWGQPSYNEQFF | TGTGCCAGCAGCTGGGGACAGCCCTCCTACAATGAGCAGTTCTTC | TRBD1 | TRBJ2-1 | TRBV5-6 | once
CASSHGTTYEQFF | TGCGCCAGCAGCCATGGGACTACCTATGAGCAGTTCTTC | TRBD2 | TRBJ2-1 | TRBV4-3 | .
CASSYPNFLRNTQYF | TGTGCCAGCAGCTACCCCAATTTCCTCAGGAATACGCAGTATTTT | . | TRBJ2-3 | TRBV7-3 | .
CASSYWSGSSYNEQFF | TGTGCCAGCAGTTACTGGAGCGGGAGCTCCTACAATGAGCAGTTCTTC | TRBD2 | TRBJ2-1 | TRBV6-5 | .
CAVGPRKNTIYF | TGTGCCGTGGGCCCAAGGAAGAACACCATATATTTT | . | TRBJ1-3 | TRBV19 | few
CASRDLSGRAENEQFF | TGTGCCAGCAGGGATCTAAGCGGGAGGGCGGAGAATGAGCAGTTCTTC | TRBD2 | TRBJ2-1 | TRBV6-7 | .
CASSLDSTDTQYF | TGTGCCAGCAGCTTAGACAGTACAGATACGCAGTATTTT | . | TRBJ2-3 | TRBV11-3 | .
CAISSGQGANEQYF | TGTGCCATCAGTTCAGGACAGGGGGCTAACGAGCAGTACTTC | TRBD1 | TRBJ2-7 | TRBV10-3 | .
CASSFAPSGSVDEQFF | TGTGCCAGCAGCTTCGCGCCTAGCGGGAGTGTCGATGAGCAGTTCTTC | TRBD2 | TRBJ2-1 | TRBV7-8 | once
CASSLVEREEETQYF | TGCGCCAGCAGCTTGGTAGAGCGGGAAGAAGAGACCCAGTACTTC | TRBD2 | TRBJ2-5 | TRBV5-1 | .
CASSQNGLAGDEQYF | TGCGCCAGCAGCCAAAACGGACTAGCGGGAGACGAGCAGTACTTC | TRBD2 | TRBJ2-7 | TRBV5-1 | .
CASSPDRGTDTQYF | TGTGCCAGCAGCCCGGACAGGGGCACAGATACGCAGTATTTT | TRBD1 | TRBJ2-3 | TRBV5-4 | .
CASSPGGGRGGDTQYF | TGTGCCAGCAGCCCCGGTGGCGGGAGGGGGGGAGATACGCAGTATTTT | TRBD2 | TRBJ2-3 | TRBV6-6 | once
CASSLYEDTFYEQYF | TGTGCCAGCAGCTTATATGAGGACACTTTCTACGAGCAGTACTTC | . | TRBJ2-7 | TRBV11-2 | .